This T cell receptor (beta chain) was sequenced in a study of PD-L1 blockade in urothelial cancer. In the study overall: Patients arrived having already received 0 to 3 prior chemotherapy regimens. Analysis of the blood was performed 3 weeks (second dose) and 6 weeks after treatment start. There were a median of about 150,000 T cells in blood samples.

Time point here: peripheral blood 6 weeks after treatment start. The germline V gene has CDR1 SGHRS and CDR2 YFSETQ. The length of the CDR3 is 14 residues. The J segment lost 1 base and the V segment lost 5 bases, leaving 1 base of the junction unmatched. Assay used: immunoSEQ multiplex PCR; TCRdb lists only in-frame clones, some missing. The sample has about 38,000 clones, approximately 86% seen once; the top ten hold 24%. The genes are TRBV5-1 and TRBJ2-2, with TRBD1 identical over 8 bases. The source was PBMCs, collected around atezolizumab (anti-PD-L1) treatment. The receptor comes from a man in his 60s with urothelial cancer. The CDR3, as DNA: TGCGCCAGCAGTGGGACAGGGAACACCGGGGAGCTGTTTTTT. Amino acids: CASSGTGNTGELFF.